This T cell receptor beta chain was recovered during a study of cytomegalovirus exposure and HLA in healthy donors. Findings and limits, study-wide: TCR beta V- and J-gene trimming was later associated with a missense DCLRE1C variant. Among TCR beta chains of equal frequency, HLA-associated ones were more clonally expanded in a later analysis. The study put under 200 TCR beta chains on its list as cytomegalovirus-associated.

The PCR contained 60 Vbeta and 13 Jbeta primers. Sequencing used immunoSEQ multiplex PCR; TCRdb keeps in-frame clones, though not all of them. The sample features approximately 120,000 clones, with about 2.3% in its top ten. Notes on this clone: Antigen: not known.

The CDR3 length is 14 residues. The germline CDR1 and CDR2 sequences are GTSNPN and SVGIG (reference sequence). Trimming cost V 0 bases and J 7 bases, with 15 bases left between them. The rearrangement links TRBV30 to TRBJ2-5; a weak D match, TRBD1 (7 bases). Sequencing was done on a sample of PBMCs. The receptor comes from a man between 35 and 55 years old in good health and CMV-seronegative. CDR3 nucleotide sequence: TGTGCCTGGAGTGTATCAGGGGGGATTCGGACCCAGTACTTC. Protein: CAWSVSGGIRTQYF.